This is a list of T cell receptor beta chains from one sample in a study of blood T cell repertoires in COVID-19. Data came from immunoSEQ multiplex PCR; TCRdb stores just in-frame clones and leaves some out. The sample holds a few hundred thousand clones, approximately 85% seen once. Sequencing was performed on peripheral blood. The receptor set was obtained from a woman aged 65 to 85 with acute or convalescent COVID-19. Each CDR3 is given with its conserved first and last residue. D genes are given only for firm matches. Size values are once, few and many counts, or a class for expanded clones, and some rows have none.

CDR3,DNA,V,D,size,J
CASSGPEGSPLHF,TGTGCCAGCAGTGGGCCAGAGGGATCACCCCTCCACTTT,TRBV2,.,few,TRBJ1-6
CASSPTTGNYGYTF,TGCGCCAGCAGCCCCACGACAGGGAACTATGGCTACACCTTC,TRBV5-1,TRBD1,.,TRBJ1-2
CASSQADLGKAFF,TGTGCCAGCAGCCAAGCGGACTTAGGGAAAGCTTTCTTT,TRBV3-1/TRBV3-2,.,.,TRBJ1-1
CASSFTGTGPKETQYF,TGTGCCAGCAGCTTCACCGGGACAGGGCCAAAAGAGACCCAGTACTTC,TRBV5-6,TRBD1,.,TRBJ2-5
CASSFPRRGLPSDTIYF,TGTGCCAGCAGCTTCCCGCGCAGGGGGCTCCCCTCGGACACCATATATTTT,TRBV7-9,TRBD1,.,TRBJ1-3
CASSYEGTGGNSPLHF,TGTGCCAGCAGTTACGAGGGGACAGGGGGGAATTCACCCCTCCACTTT,TRBV6-5,TRBD1,once,TRBJ1-6
CAGLATDTGEQFF,TGCGCCGGACTAGCGACGGATACCGGTGAGCAGTTCTTC,TRBV10-1,TRBD2,.,TRBJ2-1
CASSGKTGTVPFGGYTF,TGTGCCAGCAGTGGAAAGACCGGGACAGTTCCCTTCGGGGGCTACACCTTC,TRBV25-1,TRBD1,once,TRBJ1-2
CASSLSGVEGYTF,TGTGCCAGCAGCTTATCCGGTGTAGAAGGCTACACCTTC,TRBV11-2,.,.,TRBJ1-2
CASSFGTGGTGELFF,TGCGCCAGCAGCTTCGGGACAGGAGGGACCGGGGAGCTGTTTTTT,TRBV5-1,TRBD1,.,TRBJ2-2
CASSLQGSKNIQYF,TGTGCCAGCAGCTTGCAGGGATCCAAAAACATTCAGTACTTC,TRBV5-4,.,.,TRBJ2-4
CAWRLEGLGYNEQFF,TGTGCCTGGAGGCTGGAGGGGTTAGGCTACAATGAGCAGTTCTTC,TRBV30,.,.,TRBJ2-1
CASTLGGGNQPQHF,TGTGCCAGCACCCTCGGGGGGGGCAATCAGCCCCAGCATTTT,TRBV6-5,.,.,TRBJ1-5
CASSLGSGIDYGYTF,TGCGCCAGCAGCTTGGGATCAGGGATCGACTATGGCTACACCTTC,TRBV5-1,.,.,TRBJ1-2
CASSRGQGGYGYTF,TGTGCCAGCAGCCGGGGACAGGGTGGCTATGGCTACACCTTC,TRBV3-1/TRBV3-2,TRBD1,.,TRBJ1-2
CASSFRRGMTEAFF,TGTGCCAGCAGCTTCCGACGGGGGATGACTGAAGCTTTCTTT,TRBV11-2,.,once,TRBJ1-1
CASSLTGRDIQYF,TGTGCCAGCAGCTTAACAGGGAGGGACATTCAGTACTTC,TRBV7-3,TRBD2,.,TRBJ2-4
CASSLSEGSEKLFF,TGCGCCAGCAGCTTGTCCGAAGGGAGTGAAAAACTGTTTTTT,TRBV5-1,.,.,TRBJ1-4
CASSRLGLFNEQFF,TGTGCCAGCAGTCGACTCGGACTGTTCAATGAGCAGTTCTTC,TRBV6-5,.,.,TRBJ2-1
CASSGTSGTSSYNEQFF,TGCGCCAGCTCGGGGACTAGCGGGACGAGCTCCTACAATGAGCAGTTCTTC,TRBV5-1,TRBD2,.,TRBJ2-1
CASSLNGPSGPSSGNTIYF,TGTGCCAGCAGCTTAAATGGTCCCTCAGGTCCCAGCTCTGGAAACACCATATATTTT,TRBV7-8,.,many,TRBJ1-3
CSAGTDYGYTF,TGCAGCGCTGGGACAGACTATGGCTACACCTTC,TRBV29-1,TRBD1,.,TRBJ1-2
CASSPPGGAVPVRTF,TGTGCCAGCAGCCCCCCAGGAGGGGCAGTTCCAGTGCGGACCTTC,TRBV3-1/TRBV3-2,.,once,TRBJ1-2
CASSTRQGNTEAFF,TGTGCCAGTAGTACCCGACAGGGGAACACTGAAGCTTTCTTT,TRBV19,TRBD1,.,TRBJ1-1
CASSFAGSYNEQFF,TGTGCCAGCAGTTTCGCAGGGTCCTACAATGAGCAGTTCTTC,TRBV27,.,few,TRBJ2-1
CASSQGQFNSPLHF,TGTGCCAGCAGCCAAGGACAGTTTAATTCACCCCTCCACTTT,TRBV3-1/TRBV3-2,.,.,TRBJ1-6